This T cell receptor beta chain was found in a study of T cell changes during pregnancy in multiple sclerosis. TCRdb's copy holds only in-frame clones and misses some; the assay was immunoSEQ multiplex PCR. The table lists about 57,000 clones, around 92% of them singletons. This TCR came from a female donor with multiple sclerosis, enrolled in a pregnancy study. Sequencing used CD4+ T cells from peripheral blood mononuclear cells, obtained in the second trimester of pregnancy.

The CDR3 sequence is CASSTAATVTEAFF. In DNA form, the CDR3 reads TGTGCCAGTAGTACGGCCGCAACAGTTACTGAAGCTTTCTTT. This chain uses TRBV19 with TRBJ1-1; D is unclear. The CDR3 runs 14 residues. Germline lookup yields CDR1 LNHDA and CDR2 SQIVND (reference sequence). V was pared by 4 bases and J by 5 bases, with 14 bases between.